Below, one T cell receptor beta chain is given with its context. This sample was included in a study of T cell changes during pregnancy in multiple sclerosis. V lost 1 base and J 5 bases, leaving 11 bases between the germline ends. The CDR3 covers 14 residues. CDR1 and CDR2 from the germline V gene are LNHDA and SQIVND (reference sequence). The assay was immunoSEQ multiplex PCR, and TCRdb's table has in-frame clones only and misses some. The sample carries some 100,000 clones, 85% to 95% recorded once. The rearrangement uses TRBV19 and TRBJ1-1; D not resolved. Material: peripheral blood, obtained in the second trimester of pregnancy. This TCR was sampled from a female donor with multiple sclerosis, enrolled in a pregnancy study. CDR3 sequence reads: CASSIVGRGTEAFF. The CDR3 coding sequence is TGTGCCAGTAGTATAGTGGGCAGAGGGACTGAAGCTTTCTTT.